This TCR beta chain was profiled in a study of identifying expanded T cells in peripheral blood. Study-level findings and limits: Variance in clone template counts between roughly 2-week samples significantly increased with total template count across all healthy donors.

The assay was immunoSEQ multiplex PCR, and TCRdb's table has in-frame clones only and misses some. The table shows around 84,000 clones, with about 90% occurring only once. Healthy donors had no documented immune events, such as infections, while sampled. For this clone: Antigen: not known.

Material: blood. The receptor comes from a person aged 18 to 70 in good health.

In DNA form, the CDR3 reads TGTGCCTGGAGTCTCGCCACATACGAGGGTGGAACCGGGGAGCTGTTTTTT. Its protein product is CAWSLATYEGGTGELFF. The rearrangement links TRBV30 to TRBJ2-2, with a possible D match to TRBD2 (5 bases). The CDR3 is 17 residues long. Germline lookup yields CDR1 GTSNPN and CDR2 SVGIG (reference sequence). Trimming left V 2 bases short and J 5 bases short, with 21 bases between.